The clone carrying this T cell receptor (beta chain) was counted between two and nine times. Its antigen is undetermined. TCRdb used MiXCR to reprocess the reads, holding one entry per CDR3 protein. The sample records some 350,000 distinct CDR3 sequences, just under 35% being singletons. The sample originates from a study of T cell repertoires in cytomegalovirus infection. Study-level information: Recently identified HLA-C-restricted CMV epitopes were used, and well-studied HLA-B-restricted CMV epitopes were used as well. Through public TCR beta signatures, both CMV infection and matching HLA type were indicated.

Findings and limits, study-wide: The cumulative frequency of public TCR beta families distinguished individuals who carried CMV together with the relevant HLA. Ex vivo, HLA-C-restricted CMV-specific TCR beta clonotypes prevailed over the rest of the response.

Germline CDR1 MNHEY, CDR2 SMNVEV (reference sequence). There are 14 residues in the CDR3. V dropped 4 bases and J dropped 4 bases, with 10 bases sitting between them. The chain recombines TRBV27 with TRBJ2-2; D not certain. The source material was cultured PBMCs, sampled from culture after CMV antigen stimulation. The sequence was collected from a human donor in good health (CMV status not recorded). Some clones in this sample may be carry-over from other donors' samples. Here the CDR3 reads CASSSRLLTGELFF. As DNA, the CDR3 is TGTGCCAGCAGTTCCAGACTCCTCACCGGGGAGCTGTTTTTT.